The 14 T cell receptor beta chains reported below all come from one sample, sequenced in a study of beta chain features in type 1 diabetes. Expressed TCRB transcripts were sequenced because the isolated RNA had all been reverse transcribed beforehand. Some clones are missing from TCRdb's copy, which holds only in-frame ones; the method was immunoSEQ multiplex PCR. Found here are some 190,000 clones, roughly 8% of them singletons; the top ten hold approximately 0.54%. Study-level points and caveats: Within each of all four CD4+ subsets, Type 1 diabetes patients had TCRB CDR3s that were moderately but significantly shorter.

These receptors are not linked to any known antigen. Material for sequencing was central memory CD4+ T cells from blood. These receptors originate from a man younger than 35 with type 1 diabetes.

To note about this clone: A much larger clone is a single base away; this may be a read error. Other DNA sequences in this sample translate to the same CDR3. This chain uses TRBV11-2 with TRBJ2-7; D uncertain. The CDR3 totals 11 residues. The germline CDR1 and CDR2 sequences are SGHAT and FQNNGV. Trimming took off 5 bases at V and 3 bases at J, with 5 bases between the two ends. Here the CDR3 DNA reads TGTGCCAGCAGCCCCTACTACGAGCAGTACTTC. It encodes CASSPYYEQYF. The entire variable domain, with the rest obtained from reference TRBV11-2 and TRBJ2-7, is as follows: EAGVAQSPRYKIIEKRQSVAFWCNPISGHATLYWYQQILGQGPKLLIQFQNNGVVDDSQLPKDRFSAERLKGVDSTLKIQPAKLEDSAVYLCASSPYYEQYFGPGTRLTVT.

This clone was seen repeatedly, ten times or more. The genes are TRBV2 and TRBJ2-3; 7 bases match TRBD1. Germline-derived CDR1 and CDR2 are SNHLY and FYNNEI. J lost 3 bases, V lost 6 bases, and 12 bases had no gene match. CDR3 length: 16 residues. Written as DNA, the CDR3 is TGTGCCAGCAGACGACAGGGACCGCCCGGGACAGATACGCAGTATTTT. Translation gives CASRRQGPPGTDTQYF.

CDR3 sequence: CAWKGDSYEQYF. As DNA, the CDR3 is TGTGCCTGGAAGGGGGACTCCTACGAGCAGTACTTC. The rearrangement uses TRBV30 and TRBJ2-7; D perhaps matches TRBD1 (6 bases). This CDR3 has 12 residues. Germline V gene sequence: CDR1 GTSNPN, CDR2 SVGIG (reference sequence). Trimming cost V 4 bases and J 0 bases, with 7 bases left between them.

In this sample, this clone turned up a few times. CDR3 coding DNA: TGCGCCAGCAGCCCGGGGGTAATAGCGGGAGCGGCAGATACGCAGTATTTT. Amino acids: CASSPGVIAGAADTQYF. The chain recombines TRBV5-1 with TRBJ2-3; the match to TRBD2 covers 9 bases. The J segment lost 4 bases and the V segment lost 4 bases, leaving 13 bases of the junction unmatched. Germline V gene data show CDR1 as SGHRS and CDR2 as YFSETQ. The CDR3 extends over 17 amino acids.

This clone was found a few times. V gene TRBV7-9 combines with J gene TRBJ2-1; TRBD1 matches 7 bases. CDR3 length: 13 amino acids. V lost 4 bases, J lost 5 bases, and 2 bases stayed unmatched. Germline loops: CDR1 SEHNR, CDR2 FQNEAQ (reference sequence). As DNA, the CDR3 is TGTGCCAGCAGCTACAGGGGACACAATGAGCAGTTCTTC. Translating gives CASSYRGHNEQFF.

This chain joins TRBV5-1 and TRBJ2-3, with TRBD1 identical over 7 bases. Germline values: CDR1 SGHRS, CDR2 YFSETQ. V gave up 4 bases and J gave up 2 bases; unmatched junction bases: 7. The CDR3 spans 15 residues. CDR3 DNA sequence: TGCGCCAGCAGCGGGAGACAGGGATCCACAGATACGCAGTATTTT. It is translated as CASSGRQGSTDTQYF.

This clone was seen more than once but under ten times. CDR3: CAIGGGESETQYF. The CDR3 DNA reads as TGTGCCATCGGTGGCGGGGAGTCGGAGACCCAGTACTTC. The chain is built from TRBV10-3 and TRBJ2-5; the D gene is possibly TRBD2 (6 bases). V lost 8 bases and J lost 5, with 15 bases in between. This CDR3 contains 13 residues. Germline V gives CDR1 ENHRY, CDR2 SYGVKD.

The chain links TRBV18 to TRBJ1-6, with 10 bases matching TRBD1. Unmatched junction bases numbered 4, after V lost 3 bases and J lost 8 bases. Germline V gene lookup returns CDR1 KGHSH and CDR2 LQKENI. This CDR3 region has 15 residues. CDR3 coding DNA: TGTGCCAGCTCACCTGCCGGGACAGGGGATTCACCCCTCCACTTT. Translation: CASSPAGTGDSPLHF.

The rearrangement uses TRBV21-1 and TRBJ1-5. TRBV21-1 corresponds to a pseudogene. The CDR3 is 15 residues long. Here the CDR3 reads CASSLLGGGNQPQHF. CDR3 sequence (DNA): TGTGCCAGCAGCCTCCTGGGAGGGGGCAATCAGCCCCAGCATTTT.

This clone was seen ten or more times. The rearrangement joins TRBV29-1 to TRBJ1-1, with no clear D. Germline CDR1 is SQVTM and CDR2 is ANQGSEA. V lost 7 bases and J 4 bases, leaving 13 bases between the germline ends. The CDR3 covers 12 residues. The CDR3 coding sequence is TGCAGCGGTCTCAGACTCAGCACTGAAGCTTTCTTT. This gives the protein CSGLRLSTEAFF.

There are a few counts of this clone. V and J are TRBV29-1 and TRBJ1-2; 9 bases match TRBD1. Germline V gene sequence: CDR1 SQVTM, CDR2 ANQGSEA. J lost 8 bases, V lost 6 bases, and 10 bases had no gene match. The CDR3 has 13 residues. DNA of the CDR3: TGCAGCGTAGCCTTCGGGACAGGGCTAGGCTACACCTTC. This gives the protein CSVAFGTGLGYTF.

This clone was counted only a few times. This chain uses TRBV19 with TRBJ1-1, with 8 bases identical to TRBD1. The CDR3 totals 19 residues. In germline, CDR1 is LNHDA, CDR2 SQIVND (reference sequence). V trimming: 4 bases; J trimming: 1 base; junction bases outside the gene matches: 17. The DNA for the CDR3 is TGTGCCAGTAGTACGGATTACCCCCGTCCAACAGGGGGGAACACTGAAGCTTTCTTT. Protein sequence: CASSTDYPRPTGGNTEAFF.

This chain connects TRBV7-9 to TRBJ2-7, with 9 bases fitting TRBD1. Germline lookup yields CDR1 SEHNR and CDR2 FQNEAQ (reference sequence). The CDR3 spans 14 residues. The V segment lost 1 base and the J segment 5 bases; nucleotides outside the gene matches: 3. The CDR3 coding sequence is TGTGCCAGCAGCTTAGGACGGACAGGGGACGAGCAGTACTTC. Translation gives CASSLGRTGDEQYF.

The chain recombines TRBV28 with TRBJ2-3, with D possibly being TRBD2 (6 bases). The CDR3 covers 13 residues. Germline V gene sequence: CDR1 MDHEN, CDR2 SYDVKM. V was cut by 7 bases and J by 0 bases, with 8 bases left in between. The CDR3 region has the DNA TGTGCCAGCATTCTAGCGAGCACAGATACGCAGTATTTT. Translating gives CASILASTDTQYF.